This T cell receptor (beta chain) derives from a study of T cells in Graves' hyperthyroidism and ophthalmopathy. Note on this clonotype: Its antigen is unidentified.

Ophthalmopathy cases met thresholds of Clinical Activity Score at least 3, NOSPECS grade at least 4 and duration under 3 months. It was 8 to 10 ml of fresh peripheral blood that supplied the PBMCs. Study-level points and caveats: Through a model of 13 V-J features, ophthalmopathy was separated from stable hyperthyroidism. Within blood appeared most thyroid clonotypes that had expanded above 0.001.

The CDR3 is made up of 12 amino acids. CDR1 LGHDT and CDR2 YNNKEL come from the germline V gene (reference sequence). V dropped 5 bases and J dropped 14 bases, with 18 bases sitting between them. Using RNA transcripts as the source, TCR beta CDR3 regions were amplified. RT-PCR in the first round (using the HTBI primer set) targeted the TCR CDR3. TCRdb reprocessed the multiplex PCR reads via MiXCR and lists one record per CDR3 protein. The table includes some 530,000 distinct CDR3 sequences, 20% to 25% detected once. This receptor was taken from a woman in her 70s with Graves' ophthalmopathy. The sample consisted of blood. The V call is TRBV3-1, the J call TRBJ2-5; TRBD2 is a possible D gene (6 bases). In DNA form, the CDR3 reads TGTGCCAGCAGCGGCGGGACGCCGGGAAAATACTTC. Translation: CASSGGTPGKYF.